This T cell receptor (beta chain) was found in a study of blood T cell repertoires in COVID-19 (dated by TCRdb to the early 2020s). Some background on the complete study: The collaborator samples originated in the United States, Italy and Spain and spanned the acute and convalescent phases of COVID-19. The material from the prospective study consisted of cDNA or gDNA derived from T cells, B-cell-depleted T cells, or PBMCs. Samples were obtained from the ongoing ImmuneRACE study (first 160 participants) and from 1,254 subjects provided by 6 global collaborators. The repertoires were released in a freely available public database meant as a resource for research on the immune response to SARS-CoV-2. Deeply sampled blood TCRbeta repertoires from subjects exposed to, actively infected with, or recovered from COVID-19 were included in the dataset. Sample metadata almost always included a de-identified subject ID, COVID-19 status, age in years and sex. Where available, HLA class I and class II types were obtained from metadata supplied by the sample provider rather than from assay-based typing.

In the prospective study, participants were about 18 to 90 years old, resided in about two dozen geographic areas of the United States, and were enrolled through a virtual design. In the prospective study, cohorts were assigned on the basis of participant-reported clinical history obtained from a screening survey and a study questionnaire. Each participant in the prospective study had whole blood, serum and a nasopharyngeal or oropharyngeal swab collected by mobile phlebotomists. Prospective study participants could optionally give additional blood draws and questionnaires over an approximately 2-month period. Before DNA extraction, blood samples from the prospective study were shipped at room temperature or frozen. This clone turned up a few times. Its antigen target is currently unknown. No per-base quality is available; no much larger clone lies one base away. TCRbeta CDR3 regions were amplified from genomic DNA by means of the immunoSEQ Assay, a bias-controlled multiplex PCR. The paper's data handling went like this. The number of nucleated cells in each sample was estimated by amplification of reference gene primers within the assay. To quantify the absolute abundance of each unique TCRbeta CDR3 rearrangement, sequence reads were collapsed and filtered. Productive Simpson clonality was computed per sample as the square root of Simpson's diversity index over productive rearrangements. Held by TCRdb, this immuneACCESS table contains in-frame sequences only and omits some clones. Under half of the omission traces to an unresolved V gene where checked; the cause of the rest is unknown. V and J calls and clone size are copied from that table; D and trimming were computed from the DNA. For this sample there are 250,000 to 350,000 clones; around 90% appear just once. Approximately 4.5% of the sample is in the top ten clones.

CDR1 is given as GTSNPN and CDR2 as SVGIG, both from the germline V gene (reference sequence). The cysteine opens and the phenylalanine closes a CDR3 of 14 amino acids. Solely the CDR3 DNA is kept, with 42 bases framed from the first base. For this chain, trimming is 1 base at the V end and 6 bases at the J end, and the number of junction bases without a gene match is 1. What the authors observed across the whole study: Clinical and demographic metadata were provided uncurated, with the amount varying by source and participant.

The TCR comes from a woman younger than 35 with acute COVID-19. Sequencing input: PBMCs or T cells enriched from blood (not recorded which). The chain is encoded by TRBV30 joined to TRBJ1-4; 11 central nucleotides agree with TRBD1. The DNA sequence is given as TGTGCCTGGAGTGGGACAGGGGGCTATGAAAAACTGTTTTTT. Its translation is CAWSGTGGYEKLFF.